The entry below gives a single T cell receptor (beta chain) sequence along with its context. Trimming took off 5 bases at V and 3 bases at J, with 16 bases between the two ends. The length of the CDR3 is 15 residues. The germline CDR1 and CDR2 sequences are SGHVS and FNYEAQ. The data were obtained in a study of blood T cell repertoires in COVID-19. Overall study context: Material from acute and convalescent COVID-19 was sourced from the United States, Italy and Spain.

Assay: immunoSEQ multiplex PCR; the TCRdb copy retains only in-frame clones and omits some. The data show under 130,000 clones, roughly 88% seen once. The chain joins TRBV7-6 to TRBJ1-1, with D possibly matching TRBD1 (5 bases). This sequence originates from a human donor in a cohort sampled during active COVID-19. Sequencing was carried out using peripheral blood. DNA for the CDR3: TGTGCCAGCAGCCCACGGGGGGGGTCCGACACTGAAGCTTTCTTT. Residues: CASSPRGGSDTEAFF.